This T cell receptor beta chain appears in the sequencing data of a study of CD8 T cells in ankylosing spondylitis. Libraries for TCR beta were made by quantitative 5'-RACE with molecular barcodes. TCRdb used MiXCR to reprocess the 5' RACE reads, holding one entry per CDR3 protein. This table holds 250,000 to 400,000 distinct CDR3 sequences, roughly 10% found once. Study outcomes and limitations: Clones that were linked to disease were CD8+ and were relatively rare in peripheral blood. It was reported that disease-linked clones were significantly enriched in matched ankylosing spondylitis synovial fluid. Earlier reports found some motif variants in synovial fluid and blood in reactive arthritis.

This clonotype came up many times. Antigen unknown. Sequencing was done on a sample of blood, either unsorted or a sorted T cell fraction (not recorded which). This receptor was obtained from a female donor with ankylosing spondylitis or in good health (not recorded which).

The CDR3 DNA is TGCAGTGCTTTGGACTCTGGGGCCAACGTCCTGACTTTC. Its protein is CSALDSGANVLTF. This chain uses TRBV20-1 with TRBJ2-6; D not resolved. This CDR3 has 13 amino acids. Germline V gene sequence: CDR1 DFQATT, CDR2 SNEGSKA (reference sequence). Trimming took off 5 bases at V and 0 bases at J, with 5 bases between the two ends.